The clone carrying this T cell receptor (beta chain) occurred many times. Its antigen is unknown. The data belong to a study of post-analysis software for immune sequencing data. Study-wide background: In terms of disease course, relapsing-remitting, secondary progressive and progressive-relapsing multiple sclerosis were included. Whole-study results and caveats: Controls had lower frequencies than patients of about 5 TRBV segments, which included TRBV5-6, TRBV5-1 and TRBV20-1. Controls significantly exceeded multiple sclerosis patients in normalized Chao1 diversity. Under F measure analysis, samples from one preparation batch co-clustered strongly.

CDR1 and CDR2 from the germline V gene are SEHNR and FQNEAQ (reference sequence). This CDR3 contains 15 residues. Trimming removed 4 bases from V and 0 bases from J, with 13 bases in between. The authors incorporated unique molecular identifiers into the TCR beta cDNA libraries. T cells, 1 to 10 million of them, yielded some 540,000 cDNA molecules. TCRdb itself ran the PCR reads through MiXCR, one entry per CDR3 protein. This table has about 800,000 distinct CDR3 sequences, around 27% appearing once. The chain couples TRBV7-9 to TRBJ2-7, with a possible D match to TRBD1 (6 bases). The receptor was derived from a girl aged 10 to 17 with multiple sclerosis. Material for sequencing was blood. The chain's CDR3 is CASSSGHLGSYEQYF. CDR3 DNA: TGTGCCAGCAGCTCGGGACATTTGGGCTCCTACGAGCAGTACTTC.